Below, 24 T cell receptor beta chains from the same sample are listed, as sequenced in a study of blood T cell repertoires in COVID-19. Assay used: immunoSEQ multiplex PCR; TCRdb lists only in-frame clones, some missing. This sample has over 150,000 clones; about four fifths occur once, and the top ten carry approximately 12%. Sequences were obtained from PBMCs or T cells enriched from blood (not recorded which). These receptors were taken from a middle-aged man who had recovered from COVID-19.

This chain joins TRBV29-1 and TRBJ2-3; TRBD1 matches at 9 bases. Germline V CDR1 and CDR2: SQVTM, ANQGSEA. Unmatched junction bases numbered 9, after V lost 6 bases and J lost 2 bases. CDR3 length: 15 residues. The CDR3 protein is CSVVQGAVDTDTQYF. The CDR3 nucleotides are TGCAGCGTCGTACAGGGGGCGGTTGACACAGATACGCAGTATTTT.

V and J are TRBV11-2 and TRBJ2-7; TRBD2 matches at 8 bases. CDR1 and CDR2 from the germline V gene are SGHAT and FQNNGV. V gave up 5 bases and J gave up 6 bases; unmatched junction bases: 9. This CDR3 spans 14 amino acids. This CDR3 reads CASSTNGLASEQYF. CDR3 DNA: TGTGCCAGCAGCACGAACGGACTAGCTAGCGAGCAGTACTTC.

The chain is built from TRBV5-6 and TRBJ2-7; 7 bases are shared with TRBD1. This CDR3 comprises 14 residues. The germline gives CDR1 SGHDT, CDR2 YYEEEE. J gave up 2 bases and V 2 bases, and 4 bases lay outside the gene matches. The CDR3 loop is CASSFGRGPYEQYF. DNA for the CDR3: TGTGCCAGCAGCTTCGGAAGGGGGCCCTACGAGCAGTACTTC.

The V call is TRBV4-3, the J call TRBJ1-2; tentative D call: TRBD1 (6 bases). Trimming stripped 4 bases from V and 5 bases from J, with 17 bases between. This CDR3 region has 15 residues. In germline, CDR1 is LGHNA, CDR2 YSLEER. The CDR3 nucleotides read TGCGCCAGCAGCCCTACAGGGACCCAGCTATATGGCTACACCTTC. Its translation is CASSPTGTQLYGYTF.

This chain connects TRBV3-1 (or the pseudogene TRBV3-2) to TRBJ2-1; 9 nucleotides align to TRBD2. After removal of 3 bases from V and 6 bases from J, the junction contained 9 bases not matched to a gene. The germline gives CDR1 LGHDT, CDR2 YNNKEL (reference sequence). The CDR3 is 16 residues long. This CDR3 reads CASSQGAGGKPNEQFF. CDR3 nucleotide sequence: TGTGCCAGCAGCCAGGGCGCGGGAGGGAAGCCCAATGAGCAGTTCTTC.

This clone has just a few counts. This sequence joins TRBV5-1 and TRBJ1-1; D may be TRBD1 (5 bases). This CDR3 spans 14 amino acids. V lost 7 bases to trimming and J lost 0 bases, with 13 bases between them. Germline CDR1 and CDR2: SGHRS and YFSETQ. The CDR3 DNA follows: TGCGCCAGCTCCTACGGGGGGATGAACACTGAAGCTTTCTTT. This encodes CASSYGGMNTEAFF.

This chain links TRBV4-1 with TRBJ1-1; 7 bases agree with TRBD1. Germline CDR1 MGHRA, CDR2 YSYEKL. CDR3 size: 13 residues. Trimming removed 6 bases from V and 7 bases from J; junction bases left unmatched: 8. For the CDR3, the DNA is TGCGCCAGCAGACAGACAGGGAAGGATGAAGCTTTCTTT. Amino acids: CASRQTGKDEAFF.

This chain connects TRBV5-1 to TRBJ1-1, with TRBD1 as a possible D gene (5 bases). The CDR3 consists of 14 residues. Trimming removed 0 bases at V and 4 bases at J, with 10 bases between. CDR1 and CDR2 from the germline V gene are SGHRS and YFSETQ. The CDR3 here is CASSLDAGGTEAFF. The CDR3 region has the DNA TGCGCCAGCAGCTTGGATGCGGGGGGCACTGAAGCTTTCTTT. Variable domain in full (rest from reference TRBV5-1 and TRBJ1-1): KAGVTQTPRYLIKTRGQQVTLSCSPISGHRSVSWYQQTPGQGLQFLFEYFSETQRNKGNFPGRFSGRQFSNSRSEMNVSTLELGDSALYLCASSLDAGGTEAFFGQGTRLTVV.

The chain has TRBV4-1 and TRBJ2-1; 9 nucleotides agree with TRBD2. The germline V gene has CDR1 MGHRA and CDR2 YSYEKL. This CDR3 spans 13 amino acids. Unmatched junction bases numbered 2, after V lost 4 bases and J lost 7 bases. In nucleotides, the CDR3 is TGCGCCAGCAGCCCTCTAGCGGGAAATGAGCAGTTCTTC. Its protein product is CASSPLAGNEQFF.

The chain recombines TRBV6-5 with TRBJ1-1; weak D call: TRBD1 (5 bases). Germline lookup yields CDR1 MNHEY and CDR2 SVGAGI. The CDR3 is 14 residues long. Trimming left V 7 bases short and J 4 bases short, with 16 bases between. The CDR3 DNA reads TGTGCCAGCACCCAGGCGGGGGTTCGCACTGAAGCTTTCTTT. Translation: CASTQAGVRTEAFF.

The chain joins TRBV7-3 to TRBJ1-5, with D maybe TRBD1 (5 bases). Deletions cut 1 base from V and 0 bases from J, with 13 bases between. The CDR3 totals 17 residues. Germline CDR1 and CDR2: SGHTA and FQGTGA. The CDR3 sequence: CASSLSGGIDSNQPQHF. Here the CDR3 DNA reads TGTGCCAGCAGCTTAAGTGGGGGGATAGATAGCAATCAGCCCCAGCATTTT. The full variable domain, in which reference TRBV7-3 and TRBJ1-5 provide the parts outside the CDR3, is GAGVSQTPSNKVTEKGKYVELRCDPISGHTALYWYRQSLGQGPEFLIYFQGTGAADDSGLPNDRFFAVRPEGSVSTLKIQRTERGDSAVYLCASSLSGGIDSNQPQHFGDGTRLSIL.

The chain combines TRBV28 with TRBJ1-4, with D perhaps matching TRBD1 (6 bases). The CDR3 runs to 14 residues. V was cut by 3 bases and J by 7 bases, with 12 bases left in between. From germline, CDR1 is MDHEN and CDR2 SYDVKM. The CDR3 DNA sequence: TGTGCCAGCAGTTTGCAGGGGAGTGTTGAAAAACTGTTTTTT. Amino acids: CASSLQGSVEKLFF.

V and J are TRBV7-6 and TRBJ2-2; TRBD2 might be the D (7 bases). The V and J ends lost 4 bases and 1 base respectively, with 16 bases between them. The V gene's germline CDR1 is SGHVS and CDR2 FNYEAQ. The CDR3 extends over 17 amino acids. CDR3 coding DNA: TGTGCCAGCAGCTCCCGGGGGGCGGGGGTGAACACCGGGGAGCTGTTTTTT. Translating it yields CASSSRGAGVNTGELFF.

The rearrangement links TRBV4-3 to TRBJ1-2; D gene uncertain. This CDR3 is 14 amino acids long. V shed 0 bases and J shed 8 bases, with 13 bases lying between them. Germline V gene data show CDR1 as LGHNA and CDR2 as YSLEER. CDR3 nucleotides: TGCGCCAGCAGCCAAGATGCTGGGCTTAACGGCTACACCTTC. As protein: CASSQDAGLNGYTF.

This clone was seen only a few times. The chain is built from TRBV27 and TRBJ1-3; D is ambiguous. Trimming removed 3 bases from V and 3 bases from J, with 6 bases in between. The CDR3 length is 13 residues. Looked up from germline, CDR1 is MNHEY and CDR2 is SMNVEV (reference sequence). The CDR3 spells CASSFYRGNTIYF. The CDR3 DNA reads TGTGCCAGCAGTTTCTACCGTGGAAACACCATATATTTT.

The V gene is TRBV4-1, the J gene TRBJ1-1; D gene unclear. CDR1 and CDR2 from the germline V gene are MGHRA and YSYEKL. Trimming pared 2 bases from V and 9 bases from J, leaving 19 bases between. This CDR3 is built from 15 residues. CDR3 sequence: CASSQTSGEYAQAFF. The CDR3 nucleotides read TGCGCCAGCAGCCAAACCTCCGGGGAATATGCCCAAGCTTTCTTT.

This clone was seen a single time. The chain links TRBV7-2 to TRBJ2-7, with TRBD1 matching over 7 bases. CDR1 and CDR2 from the germline V gene are SGHTA and FQGNSA. Losses at the gene ends were 4 bases for V and 5 bases for J; bases not matched to a gene: 5. This CDR3 is 13 amino acids long. The CDR3 nucleotides read TGTGCCAGCAGCTACTCCACAGGGGACGAGCAGTACTTC. Its translation is CASSYSTGDEQYF.

This chain connects TRBV7-9 to TRBJ2-5; 13 bases align to TRBD2. Germline loops: CDR1 SEHNR, CDR2 FQNEAQ (reference sequence). The V and J ends lost 5 bases and 5 bases, in that order; junction bases with no gene match: 5. This CDR3 region has 15 residues. DNA for the CDR3: TGTGCCAGCAGCATGGGGACTAGCGGGAAGGAGACCCAGTACTTC. Its protein product is CASSMGTSGKETQYF.

This clone was seen a few times. The gene calls are TRBV7-8 and TRBJ1-5; unclear D gene. CDR3 length: 15 amino acids. Trimming pared 5 bases from V and 3 bases from J, leaving 14 bases between. Germline V CDR1 and CDR2: SGHVS, FQNEAQ. The CDR3: CASSTNAWVNQPQHF. CDR3 coding DNA: TGTGCCAGCAGCACTAACGCATGGGTCAATCAGCCCCAGCATTTT.

CDR3 protein: CASSILMNTEAFF. Here the CDR3 DNA reads TGTGCCAGTAGTATCCTTATGAACACTGAAGCTTTCTTT. The chain links TRBV19 to TRBJ1-1, with D unclear. Germline assignment: CDR1 LNHDA and CDR2 SQIVND (reference sequence). This CDR3 comprises 13 residues. V lost 3 bases and J 0 bases, leaving 5 bases between the germline ends.

This chain joins TRBV3-1 (or the pseudogene TRBV3-2) and TRBJ1-2; 7 nucleotides agree with TRBD1. Losses at the gene ends were 1 base for V and 5 bases for J; bases not matched to a gene: 4. The CDR3 sequence is 14 residues long. The V gene's germline CDR1 is LGHDT and CDR2 YNNKEL (reference sequence). This CDR3 reads CASSQVGGGYGYTF. DNA of the CDR3: TGTGCCAGCAGCCAAGTAGGGGGCGGGTATGGCTACACCTTC.

As concerns this clone: This same CDR3 is encoded by further DNA sequences in the sample. The V and J genes are TRBV2 and TRBJ2-7; tentative D call: TRBD1 (5 bases). Germline V gene sequence: CDR1 SNHLY, CDR2 FYNNEI. Trimming removed 6 bases from V and 1 base from J, with 10 bases in between. This CDR3 contains 13 residues. The CDR3 loop reads CASRRDSSYEQYV. The CDR3, as DNA: TGTGCCAGCAGGAGAGACAGTTCCTACGAGCAGTACGTC.

The sample holds a few counts of this clone. This chain connects TRBV10-3 to TRBJ1-1, with 7 bases fitting TRBD1. CDR3 length equals 14 residues. In germline, CDR1 is ENHRY, CDR2 SYGVKD. Trimming took 6 bases from V and 2 from J; bases not matched to a gene: 6. CDR3 nucleotides: TGTGCCATCAGAGGGGGCCCTCTTAACACTGAAGCTTTCTTT. This gives the protein CAIRGGPLNTEAFF.

The V gene is TRBV6-5, the J gene TRBJ2-3; D not resolved. The V gene's germline CDR1 is MNHEY and CDR2 SVGAGI. The CDR3 runs 15 residues. Trimming shortened V by 5 bases and J by 2 bases, and 14 bases separated the two germline ends. In DNA form, the CDR3 reads TGTGCCAGCAGTCCCCACGGTGGAGACACAGATACGCAGTATTTT. It encodes CASSPHGGDTDTQYF.